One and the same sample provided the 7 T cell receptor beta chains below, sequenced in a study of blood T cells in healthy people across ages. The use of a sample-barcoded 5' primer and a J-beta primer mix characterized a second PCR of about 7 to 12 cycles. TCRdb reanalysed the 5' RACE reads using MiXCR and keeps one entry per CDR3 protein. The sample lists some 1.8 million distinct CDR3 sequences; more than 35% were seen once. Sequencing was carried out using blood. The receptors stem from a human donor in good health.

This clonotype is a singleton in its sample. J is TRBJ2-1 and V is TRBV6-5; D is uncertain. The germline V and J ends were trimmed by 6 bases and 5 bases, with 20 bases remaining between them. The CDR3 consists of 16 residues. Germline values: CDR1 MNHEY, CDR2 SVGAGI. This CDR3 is CASRPLWSTGHNEQFF. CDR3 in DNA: TGTGCCAGCAGACCCCTTTGGTCAACGGGTCACAATGAGCAGTTCTTC.

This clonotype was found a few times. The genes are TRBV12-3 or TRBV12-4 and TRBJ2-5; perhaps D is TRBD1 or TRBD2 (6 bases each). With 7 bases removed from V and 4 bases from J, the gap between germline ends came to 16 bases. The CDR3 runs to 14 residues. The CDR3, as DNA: TGTGCCAGCACCAATCACCCGGGGGCAGAGACCCAGTACTTC. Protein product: CASTNHPGAETQYF.

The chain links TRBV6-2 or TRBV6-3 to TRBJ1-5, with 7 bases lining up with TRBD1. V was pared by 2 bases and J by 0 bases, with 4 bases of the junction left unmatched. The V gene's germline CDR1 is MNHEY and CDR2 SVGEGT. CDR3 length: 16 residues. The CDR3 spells CASSYKTGYSNQPQHF. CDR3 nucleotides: TGTGCCAGCAGTTACAAGACAGGGTATAGCAATCAGCCCCAGCATTTT.

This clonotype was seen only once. The CDR3 sequence: CASSNQGSNQPQHF. The CDR3 coding sequence is TGTGCCAGCTCTAACCAGGGCAGCAATCAGCCCCAGCATTTT. This sequence joins TRBV18 and TRBJ1-5; TRBD1 is a possible D gene (5 bases). V lost 6 bases, J lost 1 base, and 10 bases lay in between. Germline lookup yields CDR1 KGHSH and CDR2 LQKENI. This CDR3 region has 14 residues.

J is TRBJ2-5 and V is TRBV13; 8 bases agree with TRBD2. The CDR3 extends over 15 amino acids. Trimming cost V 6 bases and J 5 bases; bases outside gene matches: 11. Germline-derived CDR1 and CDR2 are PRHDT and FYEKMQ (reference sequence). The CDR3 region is CASSFSGTSAETQYF. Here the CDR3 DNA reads TGTGCCAGCAGTTTTAGCGGGACCTCGGCGGAGACCCAGTACTTC. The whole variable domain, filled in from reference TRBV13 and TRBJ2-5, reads AAGVIQSPRHLIKEKRETATLKCYPIPRHDTVYWYQQGPGQDPQFLISFYEKMQSDKGSIPDRFSAQQFSDYHSELNMSSLELGDSALYFCASSFSGTSAETQYFGPGTRLLVL.

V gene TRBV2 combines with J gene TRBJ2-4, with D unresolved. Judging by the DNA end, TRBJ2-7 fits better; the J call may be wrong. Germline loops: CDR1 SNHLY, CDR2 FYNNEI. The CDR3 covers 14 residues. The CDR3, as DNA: TGTGCCAGCAGTGAACAAGAGCAACTTTACGAGCAGTACTTC. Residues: CASSEQEQLYEQYF.

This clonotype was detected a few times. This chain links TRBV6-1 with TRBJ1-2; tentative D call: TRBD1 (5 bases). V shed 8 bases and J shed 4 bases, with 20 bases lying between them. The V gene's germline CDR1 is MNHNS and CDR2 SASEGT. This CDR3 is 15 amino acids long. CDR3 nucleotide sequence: TGTGCCAGCTCAGAGGGGAGGGACCCATCCTATGGCTACACCTTC. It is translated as CASSEGRDPSYGYTF.